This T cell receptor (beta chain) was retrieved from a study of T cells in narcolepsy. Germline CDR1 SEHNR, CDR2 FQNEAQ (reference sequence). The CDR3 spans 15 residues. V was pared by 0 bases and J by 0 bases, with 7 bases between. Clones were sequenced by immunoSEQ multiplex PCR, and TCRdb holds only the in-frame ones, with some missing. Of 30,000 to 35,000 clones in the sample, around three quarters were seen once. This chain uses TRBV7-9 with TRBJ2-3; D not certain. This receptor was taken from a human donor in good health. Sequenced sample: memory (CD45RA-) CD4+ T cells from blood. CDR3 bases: TGTGCCAGCAGCTTAGCCCGCACTAGCACAGATACGCAGTATTTT. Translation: CASSLARTSTDTQYF. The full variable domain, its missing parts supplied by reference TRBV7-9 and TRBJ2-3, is DTGVSQNPRHKITKRGQNVTFRCDPISEHNRLYWYRQTLGQGPEFLTYFQNEAQLEKSRLLSDRFSAERPKGSFSTLEIQRTEQGDSAMYLCASSLARTSTDTQYFGPGTRLTVL.